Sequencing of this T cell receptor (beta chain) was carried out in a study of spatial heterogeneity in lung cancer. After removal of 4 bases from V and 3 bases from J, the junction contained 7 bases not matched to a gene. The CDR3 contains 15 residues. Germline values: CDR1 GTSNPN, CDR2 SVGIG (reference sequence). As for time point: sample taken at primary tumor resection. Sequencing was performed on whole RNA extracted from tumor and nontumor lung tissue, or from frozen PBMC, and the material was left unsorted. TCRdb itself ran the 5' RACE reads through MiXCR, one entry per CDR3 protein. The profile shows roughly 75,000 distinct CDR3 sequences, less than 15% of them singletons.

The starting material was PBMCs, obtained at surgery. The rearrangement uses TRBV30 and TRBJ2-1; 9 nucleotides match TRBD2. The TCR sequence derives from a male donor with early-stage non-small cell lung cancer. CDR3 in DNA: TGTGCCTGGAACGCAATAGCGGGAGTCTACAATGAGCAGTTCTTC. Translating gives CAWNAIAGVYNEQFF. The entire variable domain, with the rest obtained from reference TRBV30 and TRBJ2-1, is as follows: SQTIHQWPATLVQPVGSPLSLECTVEGTSNPNLYWYRQAAGRGLQLLFYSVGIGQISSEVPQNLSASRPQDRQFILSSKKLLLSDSGFYLCAWNAIAGVYNEQFFGPGTRLTVL.